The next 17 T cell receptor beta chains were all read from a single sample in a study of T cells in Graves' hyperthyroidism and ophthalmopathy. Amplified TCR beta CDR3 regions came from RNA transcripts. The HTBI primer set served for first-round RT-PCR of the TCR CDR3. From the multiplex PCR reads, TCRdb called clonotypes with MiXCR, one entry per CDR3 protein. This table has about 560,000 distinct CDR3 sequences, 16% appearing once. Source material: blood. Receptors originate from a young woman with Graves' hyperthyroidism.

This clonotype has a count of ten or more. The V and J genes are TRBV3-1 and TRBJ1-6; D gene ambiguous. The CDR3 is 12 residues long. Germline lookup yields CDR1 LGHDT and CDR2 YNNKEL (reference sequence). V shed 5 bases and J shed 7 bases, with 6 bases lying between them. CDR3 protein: CASSYPNSPLHF. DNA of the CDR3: TGTGCCAGCAGCTACCCAAATTCACCCCTCCACTTT.

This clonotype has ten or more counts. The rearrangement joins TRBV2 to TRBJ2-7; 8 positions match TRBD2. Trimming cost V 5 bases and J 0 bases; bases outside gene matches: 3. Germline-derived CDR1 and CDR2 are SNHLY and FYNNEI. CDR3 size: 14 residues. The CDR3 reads CASSREGYSYEQYF. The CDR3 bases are TGTGCCAGCAGTCGGGAGGGGTACTCCTACGAGCAGTACTTC.

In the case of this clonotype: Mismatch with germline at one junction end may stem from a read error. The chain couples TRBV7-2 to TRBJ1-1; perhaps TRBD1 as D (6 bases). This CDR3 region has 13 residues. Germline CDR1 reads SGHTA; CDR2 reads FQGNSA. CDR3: CASSFTGNAEAFF. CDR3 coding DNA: TGTGCCAGCAGCTTCACAGGGAACGCTGAAGCTTTCTTT. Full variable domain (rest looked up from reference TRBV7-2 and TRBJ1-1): GAGVSQSPSNKVTEKGKDVELRCDPISGHTALYWYRQSLGQGLEFLIYFQGNSAPDKSGLPSDRFSAERTGGSVSTLTIQRTQQEDSAVYLCASSFTGNAEAFFGQGTRLTVV.

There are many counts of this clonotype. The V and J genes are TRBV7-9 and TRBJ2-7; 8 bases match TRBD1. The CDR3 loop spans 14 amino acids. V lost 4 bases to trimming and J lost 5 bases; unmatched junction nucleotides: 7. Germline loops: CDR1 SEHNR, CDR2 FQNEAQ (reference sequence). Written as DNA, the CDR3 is TGTGCCAGCAGCTGGGGGACAGGTAATCACGAGCAGTACTTC. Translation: CASSWGTGNHEQYF.

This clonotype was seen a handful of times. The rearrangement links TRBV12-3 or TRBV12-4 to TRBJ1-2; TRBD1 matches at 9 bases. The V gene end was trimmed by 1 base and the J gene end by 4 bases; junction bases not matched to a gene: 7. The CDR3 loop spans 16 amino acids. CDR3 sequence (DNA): TGTGCCAGCAGTTTAGATCGGGGGACAGGGCCCTATGGCTACACCTTC. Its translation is CASSLDRGTGPYGYTF.

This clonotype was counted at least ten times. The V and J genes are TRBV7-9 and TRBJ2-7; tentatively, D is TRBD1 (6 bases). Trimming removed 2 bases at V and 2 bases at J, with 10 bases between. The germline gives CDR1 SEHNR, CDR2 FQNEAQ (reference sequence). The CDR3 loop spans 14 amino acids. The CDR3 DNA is TGTGCCAGCAGCTTAACCGGGACAACCTACGAGCAGTACTTC. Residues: CASSLTGTTYEQYF.

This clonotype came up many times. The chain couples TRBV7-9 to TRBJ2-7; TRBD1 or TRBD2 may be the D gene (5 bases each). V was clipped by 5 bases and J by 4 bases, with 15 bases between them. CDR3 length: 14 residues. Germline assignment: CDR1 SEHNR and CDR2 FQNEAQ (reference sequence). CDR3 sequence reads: CASSATGTPYEQYF. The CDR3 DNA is TGTGCCAGCAGCGCGACCGGGACGCCTTACGAGCAGTACTTC.

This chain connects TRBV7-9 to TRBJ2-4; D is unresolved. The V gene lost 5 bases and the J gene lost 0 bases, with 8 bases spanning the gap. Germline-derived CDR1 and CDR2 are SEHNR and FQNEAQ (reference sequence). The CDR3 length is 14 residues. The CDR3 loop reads CASSPPGAKNIQYF. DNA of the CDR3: TGTGCCAGCAGCCCCCCCGGAGCCAAAAACATTCAGTACTTC.

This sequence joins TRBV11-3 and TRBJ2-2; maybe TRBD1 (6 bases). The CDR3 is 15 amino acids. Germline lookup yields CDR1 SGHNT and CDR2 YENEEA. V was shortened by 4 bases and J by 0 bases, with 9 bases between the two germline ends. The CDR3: CASSSRGTNTGELFF. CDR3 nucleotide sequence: TGTGCCAGCAGCTCGAGGGGGACGAACACCGGGGAGCTGTTTTTT.

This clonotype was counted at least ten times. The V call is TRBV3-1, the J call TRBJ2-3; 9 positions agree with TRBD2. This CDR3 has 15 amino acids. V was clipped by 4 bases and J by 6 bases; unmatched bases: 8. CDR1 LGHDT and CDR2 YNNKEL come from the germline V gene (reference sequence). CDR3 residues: CASSRSSGIGDTQYF. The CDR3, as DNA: TGTGCCAGCAGCCGTTCTAGCGGGATTGGCGATACGCAGTATTTT.

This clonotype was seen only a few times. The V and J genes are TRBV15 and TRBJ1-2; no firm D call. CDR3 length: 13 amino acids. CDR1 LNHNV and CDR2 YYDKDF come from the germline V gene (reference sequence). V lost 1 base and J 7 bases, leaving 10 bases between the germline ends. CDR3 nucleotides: TGTGCCACCAGCAGAGGGGGAGGAACTGGCTACACCTTC. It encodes CATSRGGGTGYTF.

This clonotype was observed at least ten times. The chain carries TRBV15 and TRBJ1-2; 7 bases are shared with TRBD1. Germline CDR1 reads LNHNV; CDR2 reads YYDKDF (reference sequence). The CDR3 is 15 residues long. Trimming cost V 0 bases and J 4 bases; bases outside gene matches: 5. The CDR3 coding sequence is TGTGCCACCAGCAGAGATAGCGGGACAGTCTATGGCTACACCTTC. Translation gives CATSRDSGTVYGYTF.

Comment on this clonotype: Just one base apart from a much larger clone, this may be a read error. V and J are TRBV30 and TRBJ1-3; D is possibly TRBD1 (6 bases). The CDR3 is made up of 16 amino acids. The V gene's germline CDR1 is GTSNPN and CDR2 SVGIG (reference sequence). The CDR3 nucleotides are TGTGCCTGGAGGGAATACGGACAGCTCTCTGGAGACACCATATATTTT. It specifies CAWREYGQLSGDTIYF.

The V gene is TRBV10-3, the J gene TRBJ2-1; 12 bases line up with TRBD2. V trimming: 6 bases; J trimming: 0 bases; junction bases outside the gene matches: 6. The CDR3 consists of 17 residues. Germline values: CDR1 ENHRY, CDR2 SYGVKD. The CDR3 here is CAIRTSGSSGSYNEQFF. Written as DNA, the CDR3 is TGTGCCATCAGGACTAGCGGGAGTAGCGGCTCCTACAATGAGCAGTTCTTC.

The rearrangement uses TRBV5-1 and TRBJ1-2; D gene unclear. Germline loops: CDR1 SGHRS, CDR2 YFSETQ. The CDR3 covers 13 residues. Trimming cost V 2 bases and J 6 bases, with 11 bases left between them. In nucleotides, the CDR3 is TGCGCCAGCAGCTTCCATGGCTTGGATGGCTACACCTTC. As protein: CASSFHGLDGYTF.

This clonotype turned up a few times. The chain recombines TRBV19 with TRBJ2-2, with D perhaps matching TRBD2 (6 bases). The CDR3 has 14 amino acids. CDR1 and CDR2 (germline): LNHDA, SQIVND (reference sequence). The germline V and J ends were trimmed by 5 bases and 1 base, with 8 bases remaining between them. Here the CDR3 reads CASSWRGNTGELFF. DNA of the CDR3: TGTGCCAGTAGTTGGCGGGGGAACACCGGGGAGCTGTTTTTT.

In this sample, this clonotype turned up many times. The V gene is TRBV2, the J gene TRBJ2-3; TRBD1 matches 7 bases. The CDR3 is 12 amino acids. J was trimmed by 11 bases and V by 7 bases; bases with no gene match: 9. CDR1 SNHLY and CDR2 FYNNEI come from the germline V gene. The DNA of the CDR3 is TGTGCCAGCACCACCGACAGGGTTGGGCAGTATTTT. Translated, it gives CASTTDRVGQYF.